The clone carrying this T cell receptor (beta chain) was counted ten times or more. The junction and the germline gene differ at one end; a read error may be behind it. To make TCR beta libraries, researchers used iRepertoire HTBI primers and Arm-PCR of CDR3 regions. Each CDR3 protein gets one entry after TCRdb re-called the multiplex PCR reads with MiXCR. The repertoire has 500,000 or so distinct CDR3 sequences, about 16% of them found once; the top ten carry approximately 12%. This specimen comes from a study of regulatory T cells in long-lasting Graves disease. The sample's time point: newly diagnosed GD, antithyroid drugs for less than 3 months. The TCR library was made from RNA extracted from PBMCs. This CDR3 has 15 residues. Germline V gene sequence: CDR1 SGHRS, CDR2 YFSETQ. The data also belong to a second study, concerning T cells in Graves' hyperthyroidism and ophthalmopathy.

The receptor was derived from a man between 40 and 49 years old with Graves disease. This chain links TRBV5-1 with TRBJ2-1; 7 nucleotides line up with TRBD2. The sample consisted of peripheral blood mononuclear cells (PBMCs), taken at new diagnosis, from a patient treated with antithyroid drugs. The CDR3 nucleotides are TGTGCCAGCAGCTTGTGGACTAGCTCCTACAATGAGCAGTTCTTC. This codes for CASSLWTSSYNEQFF. Based on the CDR3 plus reference TRBV5-1 and TRBJ2-1, the full variable domain is KAGVTQTPRYLIKTRGQQVTLSCSPISGHRSVSWYQQTPGQGLQFLFEYFSETQRNKGNFPGRFSGRQFSNSRSEMNVSTLELGDSALYLCASSLWTSSYNEQFFGPGTRLTVL.